The clone carrying this T cell receptor beta chain appeared a few times. The sample comes from a study of blood T cell repertoires in COVID-19. In the study overall: Sources were T cells, B-cell-depleted T cells, or PBMCs; the material itself was cDNA or gDNA.

The CDR3 is 16 amino acids. V was cut by 1 base and J by 3 bases, with 12 bases left in between. Germline loops: CDR1 SGHAT, CDR2 FQNNGV. Original processing methods: For nucleated cells, counts were estimated from reference gene primer amplification. TCRdb's copy holds only in-frame clones and misses some; the assay was immunoSEQ multiplex PCR. The DNA was the basis for D and trimming; V, J and clone size are from that table. The sample contains approximately 180,000 clones, around 87% of which appear only once. This TCR was recovered from a man between 35 and 55 years old with active or convalescent COVID-19. What was sequenced was peripheral blood. The genes are TRBV11-2 and TRBJ2-2; possibly TRBD2 for D (5 bases). The CDR3 reads CASSLGGRVDTGELFF. In nucleotides, the CDR3 is TGTGCCAGCAGCTTAGGAGGGCGAGTAGACACCGGGGAGCTGTTTTTT.